A single sample gave rise to the 25 T cell receptor beta chains below, sequenced in a study of cytomegalovirus exposure and HLA in healthy donors. PCR used 60 Vbeta primers and 13 Jbeta primers. TCRdb's copy holds only in-frame clones and misses some; the assay was immunoSEQ multiplex PCR. Here the sample spans tens of thousands of clones, more than 70% being singletons. Sequenced input: PBMCs. The receptors stem from a woman aged 35 to 49 in good health and CMV-seropositive.

This chain joins TRBV7-2 and TRBJ2-6, with D possibly TRBD1 on 6 matching bases. Germline loops: CDR1 SGHTA, CDR2 FQGNSA. V was pared by 5 bases and J by 2 bases, with 10 bases between. CDR3 length: 15 amino acids. CDR3 loop: CASSKHRAGANVLTF. The CDR3 DNA follows: TGTGCCAGCAGCAAGCACAGGGCTGGGGCCAACGTCCTGACTTTC.

The chain links TRBV5-4 to TRBJ2-7, with a weak D call TRBD2 (5 bases). The CDR3 totals 14 residues. Per the germline V gene, CDR1 is SGHNT and CDR2 is YYREEE (reference sequence). V was cut by 0 bases and J by 3 bases, with 10 bases left in between. CDR3 loop: CASSLGERSYEQYF. CDR3 coding DNA: TGTGCCAGCAGCTTGGGGGAGAGAAGCTACGAGCAGTACTTC.

Written as DNA, the CDR3 is TGTGCCAGCAGCCCTAGGGGAAGCAATCAGCCCCAGCATTTT. Translating it yields CASSPRGSNQPQHF. This rearrangement joins TRBV7-6 to TRBJ1-5; possible D gene TRBD1, 5 bases. The ends were cut back, 5 bases at V and 1 base at J, with 9 bases in the middle. Germline V gives CDR1 SGHVS, CDR2 FNYEAQ. The CDR3 is made up of 14 amino acids.

Concerning this clone itself: At one of its ends the junction is not consistent with the germline gene, which may arise from a read error. V is TRBV7-7 and J is TRBJ2-5; D possibly corresponds to TRBD2 (7 bases). The CDR3 covers 15 residues. Per the germline V gene, CDR1 is SSHAT and CDR2 is FNYEAQ (reference sequence). As DNA, the CDR3 is TGTGCTAGCAGCTTAGGGGGGACTAAAGAAGAGACCCAGTACTTC. It is translated as CASSLGGTKEETQYF.

This chain uses TRBV6-5 with TRBJ2-7, with TRBD1 identical over 9 bases. The CDR3 covers 16 residues. Germline loops: CDR1 MNHEY, CDR2 SVGAGI. V shed 0 bases and J 4 bases; nucleotides not matched to a gene: 7. The CDR3 DNA reads as TGTGCCAGCAGTTACTCCCCCGGACAGGGGATATACGAGCAGTACTTC. Its translation: CASSYSPGQGIYEQYF.

The chain recombines TRBV2 with TRBJ2-3, with D unclear. Germline CDR1 and CDR2: SNHLY and FYNNEI. The CDR3 spans 12 residues. Trimming removed 6 bases at V and 4 bases at J, with 8 bases between. CDR3 amino acids: CASRPISDTQYF. Written as DNA, the CDR3 is TGTGCCAGCAGGCCTATATCAGATACGCAGTATTTT.

The chain recombines TRBV2 with TRBJ1-1, with 9 bases lining up with TRBD1. This CDR3 spans 17 amino acids. Trimming at V came to 6 bases and at J to 4 bases, leaving 15 bases not matched to a gene. Germline-derived CDR1 and CDR2 are SNHLY and FYNNEI. The CDR3 region has the DNA TGTGCCAGCAGCCGAATCGGACAGGGGATAGTGCGCACTGAAGCTTTCTTT. It specifies CASSRIGQGIVRTEAFF. The whole variable domain, filled in from reference TRBV2 and TRBJ1-1, reads EPEVTQTPSHQVTQMGQEVILRCVPISNHLYFYWYRQILGQKVEFLVSFYNNEISEKSEIFDDQFSVERPDGSNFTLKIRSTKLEDSAMYFCASSRIGQGIVRTEAFFGQGTRLTVV.

This chain connects TRBV4-1 to TRBJ2-5, with 7 bases identical to TRBD1. The V gene end was trimmed by 4 bases and the J gene end by 2 bases; junction bases not matched to a gene: 4. This CDR3 contains 14 residues. Looked up from germline, CDR1 is MGHRA and CDR2 is YSYEKL. The CDR3 DNA follows: TGCGCCAGCAGCCGAGGACAGGCACAAGAGACCCAGTACTTC. Residues: CASSRGQAQETQYF.

This clone was observed a single time. At one end, the junction sequence differs from germline, possibly due to a read error. The rearrangement uses TRBV5-1 and TRBJ1-2; the D gene is possibly TRBD1 (6 bases). The CDR3 length is 14 residues. Germline V gene data show CDR1 as SGHRS and CDR2 as YFSETQ. The CDR3 DNA reads TGCGCCAGCAGCTCTATACAGGGTTTAGATGGCTACGCCTTC. Its protein product is CASSSIQGLDGYAF.

V is TRBV15 and J is TRBJ1-2; D might be TRBD1 (6 bases). This CDR3 has 14 residues. Between the trimmed V and J ends, which lost 1 base and 5 bases, there was a span of 11 bases. Germline V lookup: CDR1 LNHNV, CDR2 YYDKDF (reference sequence). The CDR3 DNA sequence: TGTGCCACCAGCAGAGCTGGCAGGGGTTATGGCTACACCTTC. The encoded protein is CATSRAGRGYGYTF.

V is TRBV2 and J is TRBJ1-2, with 10 bases identical to TRBD1. This CDR3 comprises 14 residues. Germline trimming cut 2 bases from V and 8 bases from J; bases unmatched to any gene: 5. Germline CDR1 reads SNHLY; CDR2 reads FYNNEI. CDR3 protein: CASSESGQGEGYTF. The CDR3 bases are TGTGCCAGCAGTGAATCCGGACAGGGGGAAGGCTACACCTTC. Complete variable domain (other parts from reference TRBV2 and TRBJ1-2): EPEVTQTPSHQVTQMGQEVILRCVPISNHLYFYWYRQILGQKVEFLVSFYNNEISEKSEIFDDQFSVERPDGSNFTLKIRSTKLEDSAMYFCASSESGQGEGYTFGSGTRLTVV.

The chain recombines TRBV2 with TRBJ1-5; 7 nucleotides agree with TRBD1. V shed 2 bases and J 12 bases; nucleotides not matched to a gene: 13. The germline CDR1 and CDR2 sequences are SNHLY and FYNNEI. This CDR3 region has 15 residues. The DNA for the CDR3 is TGTGCCAGCAGTGAACGTGCGGGACAGCTCACCCACCAGCATTTT. Its protein is CASSERAGQLTHQHF.

The rearrangement uses TRBV25-1 and TRBJ2-1; 7 bases match TRBD1. Germline assignment: CDR1 MGHDK and CDR2 SYGVNS. This CDR3 is 12 amino acids long. The trim removed 6 bases at V and 10 bases at J, leaving 6 bases unmatched. The chain's CDR3 is CASSVQGLEQFF. The CDR3 nucleotides read TGTGCCAGCAGCGTACAGGGGTTAGAGCAGTTCTTC.

The chain is built from TRBV2 and TRBJ1-5; 9 bases fit TRBD1. J gave up 7 bases and V 8 bases, and 9 bases lay outside the gene matches. Germline CDR1 and CDR2: SNHLY and FYNNEI. The CDR3 is 14 residues long. For the CDR3, the DNA is TGTGCCAGCCGGGACAGGGTAGAGGGCCAGCCCCAGCATTTT. Its translation: CASRDRVEGQPQHF.

J is TRBJ2-7 and V is TRBV6-5; weak D call: TRBD1 (6 bases). Germline CDR1 MNHEY, CDR2 SVGAGI. This CDR3 comprises 13 residues. V shed 2 bases and J shed 6 bases, with 11 bases lying between them. The CDR3 loop is CASSYDRISEQYF. CDR3 coding DNA: TGTGCCAGCAGTTACGACAGGATAAGCGAGCAGTACTTC.

CDR3 region: CASSSGPGGEKLFF. DNA for the CDR3: TGCGCCAGCAGTTCCGGGCCCGGAGGGGAAAAACTGTTTTTT. The chain links TRBV5-1 to TRBJ1-4; D is ambiguous. Trimming cost V 5 bases and J 8 bases, with 16 bases left between them. Per germline, CDR1 SGHRS and CDR2 YFSETQ. CDR3 length equals 14 residues.

J is TRBJ1-1 and V is TRBV5-4; 9 bases line up with TRBD1. The CDR3 runs to 16 residues. CDR1 SGHNT and CDR2 YYREEE come from the germline V gene (reference sequence). Unmatched junction bases numbered 10, after V lost 4 bases and J lost 3 bases. CDR3 region: CASSLRTGVAYTEAFF. CDR3 bases: TGTGCCAGCAGCCTGAGGACAGGGGTCGCCTACACTGAAGCTTTCTTT.

This chain uses TRBV5-4 with TRBJ1-2; 7 positions agree with TRBD1. The CDR3 extends over 14 amino acids. V lost 0 bases, J lost 8 bases, and 7 bases stayed unmatched. Germline CDR1 SGHNT, CDR2 YYREEE (reference sequence). The CDR3 DNA follows: TGTGCCAGCAGCTTGGTCCGGGACAGATCAGGCTACACCTTC. This gives the protein CASSLVRDRSGYTF. Supplemented by reference TRBV5-4 and TRBJ1-2, the full variable domain reads ETGVTQSPTHLIKTRGQQVTLRCSSQSGHNTVSWYQQALGQGPQFIFQYYREEENGRGNFPPRFSGLQFPNYSSELNVNALELDDSALYLCASSLVRDRSGYTFGSGTRLTVV.

This clone was seen just once. The chain carries TRBV2 and TRBJ1-5, with D possibly matching TRBD1 (6 bases). Germline V gene lookup returns CDR1 SNHLY and CDR2 FYNNEI. V was clipped by 3 bases and J by 2 bases, with 11 bases between them. CDR3 length equals 15 residues. DNA of the CDR3: TGTGCCAGCAGTGACGCGGGGGCTGGCAATCAGCCCCAGCATTTT. The encoded protein is CASSDAGAGNQPQHF.

The V call is TRBV2, the J call TRBJ2-7; TRBD2 matches at 8 bases. Per the germline V gene, CDR1 is SNHLY and CDR2 is FYNNEI. The CDR3 length is 16 residues. The ends lost 1 base at V and 1 base at J; junction bases unmatched: 6. Here the CDR3 DNA reads TGTGCCAGCAGTGAAGGTAGCGGGATCATATCCTACGAGCAGTACTTC. Translated: CASSEGSGIISYEQYF.

The CDR3 DNA sequence: TGTGCCAGCAGTGAAGTTGGAGGTCGCCCAACCTACGAGCAGTACTTC. Protein sequence: CASSEVGGRPTYEQYF. The rearrangement uses TRBV2 and TRBJ2-7; perhaps TRBD2 as D (5 bases). The length of the CDR3 is 16 residues. Germline V gene sequence: CDR1 SNHLY, CDR2 FYNNEI. V was cut by 1 base and J by 2 bases, with 15 bases left in between.

This clone was detected only a few times. The chain combines TRBV6-1 with TRBJ1-4, with 7 bases identical to TRBD1. V shed 0 bases, J shed 5 bases, and the junction held 6 bases outside the gene matches. The CDR3 has 16 residues. Per the germline V gene, CDR1 is MNHNS and CDR2 is SASEGT. The chain's CDR3 is CASSEAYAGQNEKLFF. DNA of the CDR3: TGTGCCAGCAGTGAAGCGTATGCGGGACAGAATGAAAAACTGTTTTTT.

The chain carries TRBV5-4 and TRBJ1-4, with TRBD1 matching over 10 bases. Germline V lookup: CDR1 SGHNT, CDR2 YYREEE (reference sequence). V shed 5 bases, J shed 7 bases, and the junction held 5 bases outside the gene matches. The CDR3 sequence is 14 residues long. The CDR3 DNA reads TGTGCCAGCAGTCGGGACAGGGGAGGTGAAAAACTGTTTTTT. Its translation: CASSRDRGGEKLFF.

This clone came up a few times. The genes are TRBV27 and TRBJ2-2, with TRBD1 identical over 8 bases. The junction had 9 bases not matched to a gene; V was cut back by 5 bases and J by 4 bases. The CDR3 is 16 residues long. From germline, CDR1 is MNHEY and CDR2 SMNVEV (reference sequence). The CDR3 sequence: CASSPHRQGTTGELFF. The CDR3 DNA is TGTGCCAGCAGTCCCCACAGACAGGGGACCACCGGGGAGCTGTTTTTT.

J is TRBJ2-1 and V is TRBV6-5, with a possible D match to TRBD1 (5 bases). The V end lost 4 bases, the J end lost 3 bases, and 7 bases lay between the germline ends. Germline CDR1 and CDR2: MNHEY and SVGAGI. This CDR3 spans 13 amino acids. The CDR3 coding sequence is TGTGCCAGCAGTTTGGACAACTACAATGAGCAGTTCTTC. Its translation is CASSLDNYNEQFF.